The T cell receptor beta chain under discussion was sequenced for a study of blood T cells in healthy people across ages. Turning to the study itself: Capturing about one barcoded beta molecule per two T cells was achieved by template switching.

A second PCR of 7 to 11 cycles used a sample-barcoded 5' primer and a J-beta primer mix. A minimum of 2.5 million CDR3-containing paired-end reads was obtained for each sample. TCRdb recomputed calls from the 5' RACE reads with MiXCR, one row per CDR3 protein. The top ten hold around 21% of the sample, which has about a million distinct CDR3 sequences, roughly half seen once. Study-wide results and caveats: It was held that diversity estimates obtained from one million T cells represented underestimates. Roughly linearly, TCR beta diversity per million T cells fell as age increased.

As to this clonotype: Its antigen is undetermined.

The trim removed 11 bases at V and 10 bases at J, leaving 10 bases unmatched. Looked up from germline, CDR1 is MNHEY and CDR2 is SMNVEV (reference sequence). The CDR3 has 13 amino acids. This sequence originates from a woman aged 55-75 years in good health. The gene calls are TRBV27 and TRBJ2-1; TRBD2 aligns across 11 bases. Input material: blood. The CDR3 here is CAGQLAGDREQFF. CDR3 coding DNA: TGTGCCGGTCAACTAGCGGGAGATAGGGAGCAGTTCTTC.